This T cell receptor (beta chain) was recorded in a study of a mutant IDH1 vaccine in newly diagnosed glioma. Only in-frame clones appear in the TCRdb table, and some are missing; sequencing was by immunoSEQ multiplex PCR. The sample carries approximately 37,000 clones, approximately 50% recorded once. Time point given: week 5, during vaccination. Doses comprised 300 ug of mutant IDH1 20-mer peptide each, plus topical imiquimod. V was clipped by 2 bases and J by 7 bases, with 10 bases between them. The germline gives CDR1 SGHKS, CDR2 YYEKEE (reference sequence). The CDR3 sequence is 12 residues long. Worth noting for this clone: The antigen remains unidentified.

The sequencing here drew on PBMCs, taken from a glioma patient whose treatment included an IDH1 peptide vaccine. The TCR originated in a woman aged 18 to 35 with glioma. The chain employs TRBV5-5 and TRBJ2-7, with a tentative D call TRBD1 (5 bases). CDR3 DNA sequence: TGTGCCAGCAGCTTCCAACAGGTTGAGCAGTACTTC. Its protein is CASSFQQVEQYF.